This T cell receptor (beta chain) was retrieved from a study of tumor-infiltrating lymphocytes in oesophageal squamous cell carcinoma. Each CDR3 protein gets one entry after TCRdb re-called the PCR reads with MiXCR. The data hold about 19,000 distinct CDR3 sequences, with 40% to 50% observed a single time. Trimming pared 4 bases from V and 9 bases from J, leaving 14 bases between. This CDR3 has 13 amino acids. Germline V lookup: CDR1 SGDLS, CDR2 YYNGEE. This clonotype was seen ten or more times. This TCR derives from a male donor with esophageal squamous cell carcinoma. The sample comprised esophageal tumor tissue. V is TRBV9 and J is TRBJ2-1, with D perhaps TRBD2 (6 bases). CDR3 bases: TGTGCCAGCAGCACCTACCGCGGGGTTGAGCAGTTCTTC. This encodes CASSTYRGVEQFF. Using reference TRBV9 and TRBJ2-1 for the parts outside the CDR3, the full variable domain is DSGVTQTPKHLITATGQRVTLRCSPRSGDLSVYWYQQSLDQGLQFLIQYYNGEERAKGNILERFSAQQFPDLHSELNLSSLELGDSALYFCASSTYRGVEQFFGPGTRLTVL.